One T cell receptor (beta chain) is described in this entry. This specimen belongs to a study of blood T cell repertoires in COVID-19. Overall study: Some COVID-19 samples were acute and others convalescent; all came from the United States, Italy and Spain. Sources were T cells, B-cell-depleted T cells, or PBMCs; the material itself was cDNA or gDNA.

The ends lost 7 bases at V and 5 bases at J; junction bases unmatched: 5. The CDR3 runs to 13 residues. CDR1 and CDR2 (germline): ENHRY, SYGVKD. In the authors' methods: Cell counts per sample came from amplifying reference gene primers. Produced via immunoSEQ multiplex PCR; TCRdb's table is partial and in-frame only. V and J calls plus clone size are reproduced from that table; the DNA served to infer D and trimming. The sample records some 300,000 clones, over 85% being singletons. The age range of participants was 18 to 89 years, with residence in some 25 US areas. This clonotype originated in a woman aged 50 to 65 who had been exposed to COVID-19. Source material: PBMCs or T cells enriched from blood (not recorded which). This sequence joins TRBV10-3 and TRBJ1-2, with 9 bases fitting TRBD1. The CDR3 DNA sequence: TGTGCCATCACTGCCGGGACAGGGTATGGCTACACCTTC. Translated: CAITAGTGYGYTF.